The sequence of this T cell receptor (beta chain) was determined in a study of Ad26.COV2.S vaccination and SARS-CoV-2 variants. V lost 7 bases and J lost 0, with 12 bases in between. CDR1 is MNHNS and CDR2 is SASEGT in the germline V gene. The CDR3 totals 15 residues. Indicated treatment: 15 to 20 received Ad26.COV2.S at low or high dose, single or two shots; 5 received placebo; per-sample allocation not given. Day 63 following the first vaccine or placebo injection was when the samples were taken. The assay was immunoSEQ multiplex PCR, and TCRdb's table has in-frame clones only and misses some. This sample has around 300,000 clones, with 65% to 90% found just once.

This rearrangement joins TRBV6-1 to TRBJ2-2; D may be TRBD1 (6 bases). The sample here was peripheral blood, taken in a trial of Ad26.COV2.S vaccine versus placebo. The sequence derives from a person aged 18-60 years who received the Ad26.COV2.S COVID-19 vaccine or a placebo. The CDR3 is CASIRGQTNTGELFF. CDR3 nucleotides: TGTGCCAGCATCCGAGGACAGACGAACACCGGGGAGCTGTTTTTT.